This is a list of T cell receptor beta chains from one sample in a study of OX40 agonist ivuxolimab in advanced cancers. Profiled with immunoSEQ multiplex PCR; TCRdb holds only in-frame clones, not every one. The sample lists 37,000 or so clones; about four fifths were seen once. This specimen was CD4+ or CD8+ T cells sorted from blood, taken in a trial of the OX40 agonist ivuxolimab. The receptors shown here come from an adult with an advanced solid tumor such as melanoma, head and neck, liver or kidney cancer. Both conserved end residues are part of each CDR3. Each record gives: D gene, V gene, J gene, clone size, CDR3 protein, CDR3 DNA. The D gene is left open where the match is weak. The size field is filled for only some rows; it gives once, few, many or a size class.

.	TRBV14	TRBJ2-2	.	CASSQAAGRTGELFF	TGTGCCAGCAGCCAAGCAGCAGGGAGGACCGGGGAGCTGTTTTTT
.	TRBV7-9	TRBJ2-2	.	CASSLARTVIGELFF	TGTGCCAGCAGCTTAGCGCGGACAGTCATAGGGGAGCTGTTTTTT
TRBD1	TRBV9	TRBJ2-6	.	CASSVRDRGLAGANVLTF	TGTGCCAGCAGCGTCCGGGACAGGGGTTTGGCTGGGGCCAACGTCCTGACTTTC
.	TRBV13	TRBJ2-3	.	CASARDTSTDTQYF	TGTGCCAGCGCCAGGGACACCAGCACAGATACGCAGTATTTT
.	TRBV2	TRBJ2-2	.	CASSLDGAGSRGGELFF	TGTGCCAGCAGCCTCGATGGGGCGGGAAGTAGGGGCGGGGAGCTGTTTTTT
.	TRBV19	TRBJ2-7	once	CASSIDRTQGNSEQYF	TGTGCCAGTAGTATAGATCGAACGCAGGGGAACTCCGAGCAGTACTTC
.	TRBV19	TRBJ1-1	.	CASSIWGPNTEAFF	TGTGCCAGTAGTATTTGGGGACCGAACACTGAAGCTTTCTTT
TRBD2	TRBV10-2	TRBJ2-1	.	CASIAGDGAYNEQFF	TGCGCCAGCATCGCGGGAGACGGGGCCTACAATGAGCAGTTCTTC
.	TRBV29-1	TRBJ1-6	few	CSVGSSYNSPLHF	TGCAGCGTTGGGAGCTCCTATAATTCACCCCTCCACTTT
.	TRBV11-2	TRBJ1-6	.	CASSLKPGDHNSPLHF	TGTGCCAGCAGCTTAAAGCCGGGGGACCATAATTCACCCCTCCACTTT
TRBD1	TRBV5-8	TRBJ2-7	.	CASSFDRENEQYF	TGTGCCAGCAGCTTTGACAGGGAGAACGAGCAGTACTTC
.	TRBV5-6	TRBJ2-4	.	CASSLVKARAKNIQYF	TGTGCCAGCAGCCTGGTAAAGGCGAGGGCCAAAAACATTCAGTACTTC
.	TRBV10-3	TRBJ2-7	.	CAISESRDYEQYF	TGTGCCATCAGTGAGTCGCGAGACTACGAGCAGTACTTC
TRBD1	TRBV6-1	TRBJ1-2	.	CASSEGGQRPNYGYTF	TGTGCCAGCAGTGAAGGGGGACAGAGACCTAACTATGGCTACACCTTC
.	TRBV5-8	TRBJ1-2	.	CASSLANKLGGYTF	TGTGCCAGCAGCTTGGCAAACAAGCTAGGTGGCTACACCTTC
TRBD1	TRBV19	TRBJ2-7	.	CASSIAGTGDYEQYF	TGTGCCAGTAGTATAGCCGGGACAGGGGACTACGAGCAGTACTTC
.	TRBV5-6	TRBJ2-6	.	CASSLSALGANVLTF	TGTGCCAGCAGCTTGTCCGCTCTTGGGGCCAACGTCCTGACTTTC
TRBD2	TRBV11-2	TRBJ2-2	.	CASSFSRTSGGLNTGELFF	TGTGCCAGCAGCTTCAGTAGGACTAGCGGGGGATTGAACACCGGGGAGCTGTTTTTT
.	TRBV2	TRBJ1-4	.	CASHRATNEKLFF	TGTGCCAGCCACAGGGCTACTAATGAAAAACTGTTTTTT
.	TRBV7-2	TRBJ2-1	few	CASSFDSSSYNEQFF	TGTGCCAGCAGCTTCGACTCCTCCTCCTACAATGAGCAGTTCTTC
.	TRBV25-1	TRBJ2-7	.	CASKGMAYEQYF	TGTGCCAGCAAAGGAATGGCCTACGAGCAGTACTTC
.	TRBV2	TRBJ1-5	.	CASSHRTVANQPQHF	TGTGCCAGCAGCCACCGGACAGTCGCCAATCAGCCCCAGCATTTT
.	TRBV30	TRBJ1-5	once	CAWSPVAGPLNQPQHF	TGTGCCTGGAGTCCCGTAGCCGGACCGCTCAATCAGCCCCAGCATTTT
.	TRBV18	TRBJ1-5	once	CASSPNTYQPQHF	TGTGCCAGCTCACCAAACACTTATCAGCCCCAGCATTTT
.	TRBV2	TRBJ2-7	.	CASSVRRYEQYF	TGTGCCAGCAGTGTCCGGCGGTACGAGCAGTACTTC
TRBD1	TRBV19	TRBJ2-4	once	CASSISRTGAYIQYF	TGTGCCAGTAGTATATCCCGGACAGGGGCGTACATTCAGTACTTC
.	TRBV5-1	TRBJ1-1	.	CASSASGAGTEAFF	TGCGCCAGCAGCGCCTCCGGGGCCGGCACTGAAGCTTTCTTT
.	TRBV6-7	TRBJ1-4	.	CASSIVGKTVF	TGTGCCAGTTCAATCGTAGGAAAAACTGTTTTT
.	TRBV6-1	TRBJ2-3	few	CASSAGGTDTQYF	TGTGCCAGCTCAGCTGGGGGCACAGATACGCAGTATTTT
TRBD2	TRBV11-3	TRBJ2-3	.	CASSLDSPGTSGTDTQYF	TGTGCCAGCAGCTTAGACAGCCCGGGGACTAGCGGCACAGATACGCAGTATTTT
.	TRBV2	TRBJ2-1	.	CASSEQGGFYNEQFF	TGTGCCAGCAGTGAGCAGGGTGGGTTCTACAATGAGCAGTTCTTC
.	TRBV28	TRBJ2-7	once	CASSLGLREQYF	TGTGCCAGCAGCCTCGGGCTTCGCGAGCAGTACTTC
TRBD1	TRBV5-1	TRBJ1-2	.	CASSLEGWTGGAYGYTF	TGCGCCAGCAGCTTGGAGGGTTGGACAGGGGGCGCGTATGGCTACACCTTC
.	TRBV2	TRBJ2-5	.	CASSEDSLKRTQYF	TGTGCCAGCAGTGAGGACAGCCTCAAAAGGACCCAGTACTTC
TRBD2	TRBV7-1	TRBJ2-7	.	CASSRAGVSYEQYF	TGTGCCAGCAGCCGAGCGGGAGTTTCCTACGAGCAGTACTTC
.	TRBV7-8	TRBJ2-4	.	CASTNGNYFQNIQYF	TGTGCCAGCACTAATGGGAATTACTTCCAAAACATTCAGTACTTC
.	TRBV27	TRBJ1-2	.	CASSPYSRAAGGYTF	TGTGCCAGCAGTCCATACTCCAGGGCTGCAGGTGGCTACACCTTC
.	TRBV19	TRBJ2-7	.	CASSIWGAREQYF	TGTGCCAGTAGTATTTGGGGGGCGCGGGAGCAGTACTTC
TRBD1	TRBV10-3	TRBJ1-5	.	CAISDSDRGAGQPQHF	TGTGCCATCAGTGATTCAGACAGGGGGGCGGGTCAGCCCCAGCATTTT
.	TRBV18	TRBJ2-7	once	CASSPTGYSDEQYF	TGTGCCAGCTCACCAACTGGATATAGCGACGAGCAGTACTTC
.	TRBV18	TRBJ2-1	.	CASSPSAGSSYNEQFF	TGTGCCAGCTCACCGTCCGCAGGAAGCTCCTACAATGAGCAGTTCTTC
.	TRBV11-3	TRBJ2-1	.	CASSSFNNEQFF	TGTGCCAGCAGCTCCTTCAACAATGAGCAGTTCTTC
.	TRBV7-9	TRBJ1-1	.	CASSFEVGATEAFF	TGTGCCAGCAGCTTTGAGGTTGGGGCCACTGAAGCTTTCTTT
.	TRBV5-4	TRBJ2-2	.	CASSSDGNSGELFF	TGTGCCAGCAGCTCCGATGGGAACTCGGGGGAGCTGTTTTTT
.	TRBV19	TRBJ1-5	few	CASSRTGNNQPQHF	TGTGCCAGTAGTCGAACAGGCAACAATCAGCCCCAGCATTTT
.	TRBV9	TRBJ2-2	.	CASSVGRGGVGELFF	TGTGCCAGCAGCGTTGGGCGGGGAGGAGTCGGGGAGCTGTTTTTT
.	TRBV19	TRBJ2-7	.	CASSIGWGNYEQYF	TGTGCCAGTAGTATTGGGTGGGGAAACTACGAGCAGTACTTC
TRBD1	TRBV2	TRBJ2-5	.	CASSEGSTGKETQYF	TGTGCCAGCAGTGAAGGATCGACAGGGAAAGAGACCCAGTACTTC
.	TRBV30	TRBJ1-3	.	CAWSVRGRNTIYF	TGTGCCTGGAGTGTAAGGGGCAGAAACACCATATATTTT
.	TRBV12-5	TRBJ2-1	.	CASARGSSYNEQFF	TGTGCTAGTGCTAGGGGTAGCTCCTACAATGAGCAGTTCTTC
.	TRBV10-3	TRBJ2-6	.	CAISEMAGANVLTF	TGTGCCATCAGTGAGATGGCTGGGGCCAACGTCCTGACTTTC
TRBD1	TRBV7-9	TRBJ1-4	.	CASSLAGTGGNEKLFF	TGTGCCAGCAGCTTAGCGGGGACAGGGGGTAATGAAAAACTGTTTTTT
.	TRBV30	TRBJ1-2	.	CAWKEAQYGYTF	TGTGCCTGGAAGGAGGCGCAATATGGCTACACCTTC